These 17 T cell receptor beta chains were all obtained from the same sample, sequenced in a study of cytomegalovirus exposure and HLA in healthy donors. PCR primers comprised 60 Vbeta and 13 Jbeta primers. Clones were read by immunoSEQ multiplex PCR, and TCRdb kept only the in-frame ones, dropping some. In the table there are 95,000 to 150,000 clones, 75% of which are singletons. The material sequenced was PBMCs. The source of these receptors is a woman aged 50 to 65 in good health and CMV-seronegative.

The V gene is TRBV6-1, the J gene TRBJ2-1, with 7 bases matching TRBD2. Trimming cost V 10 bases and J 1 base; bases outside gene matches: 10. Germline lookup yields CDR1 MNHNS and CDR2 SASEGT. This CDR3 region has 15 residues. CDR3 nucleotides: TGTGCCATCACAGCGGGAAAGGGGTCCTACAATGAGCAGTTCTTC. It yields the protein CAITAGKGSYNEQFF.

The V call is TRBV5-1, the J call TRBJ2-3, with 9 bases matching TRBD2. CDR1 and CDR2 from the germline V gene are SGHRS and YFSETQ. The CDR3 contains 16 residues. Trimming removed 0 bases from V and 4 bases from J; junction bases left unmatched: 6. The CDR3 bases are TGCGCCAGCAGCTTGGGACTAGCGGAAATGGCAGATACGCAGTATTTT. Its protein product is CASSLGLAEMADTQYF.

This clone was seen only a few times. V usage is TRBV30 and J usage is TRBJ2-1, with 7 bases that match TRBD1. V lost 4 bases to trimming and J lost 10 bases; unmatched junction nucleotides: 7. The V gene's germline CDR1 is GTSNPN and CDR2 SVGIG (reference sequence). The CDR3 length is 12 residues. As DNA, the CDR3 is TGTGCCTGGATTGGACAGGCCAACGAGCAGTTCTTC. Translating gives CAWIGQANEQFF.

This rearrangement joins TRBV19 to TRBJ1-5; D not certain. This CDR3 has 15 residues. CDR1 and CDR2 (germline): LNHDA, SQIVND (reference sequence). V shed 4 bases and J shed 3 bases, with 13 bases lying between them. CDR3 in amino acids: CASSRWGEDNQPQHF. CDR3 coding DNA: TGTGCCAGTAGTAGATGGGGAGAGGACAATCAGCCCCAGCATTTT. Looking up the rest from reference TRBV19 and TRBJ1-5 gives the full variable domain: DGGITQSPKYLFRKEGQNVTLSCEQNLNHDAMYWYRQDPGQGLRLIYYSQIVNDFQKGDIAEGYSVSREKKESFPLTVTSAQKNPTAFYLCASSRWGEDNQPQHFGDGTRLSIL.

The chain couples TRBV4-1 to TRBJ2-1, with 9 bases lining up with TRBD2. The CDR3 totals 15 residues. Germline CDR1 reads MGHRA; CDR2 reads YSYEKL. Losses at the gene ends were 4 bases for V and 8 bases for J; bases not matched to a gene: 9. The CDR3 nucleotides read TGCGCCAGCAGCCTCTCCGGGACTAGCTTCGATGAGCAGTTCTTC. Translation: CASSLSGTSFDEQFF.

The sample holds a few counts of this clone. The V gene is TRBV7-8, the J gene TRBJ2-5; 7 bases are shared with TRBD2. This CDR3 region has 14 residues. Losses at the gene ends were 3 bases for V and 1 base for J; bases not matched to a gene: 2. Looked up from germline, CDR1 is SGHVS and CDR2 is FQNEAQ. The CDR3 sequence: CASSFRTSQETQYF. The CDR3 region has the DNA TGTGCCAGCAGCTTTAGGACTAGCCAAGAGACCCAGTACTTC. Full variable domain (missing parts from reference TRBV7-8 and TRBJ2-5): GAGVSQSPRYKVAKRGQDVALRCDPISGHVSLFWYQQALGQGPEFLTYFQNEAQLDKSGLPSDRFFAERPEGSVSTLKIQRTQQEDSAVYLCASSFRTSQETQYFGPGTRLLVL.

J is TRBJ2-3 and V is TRBV7-3; TRBD2 is a possible D gene (5 bases). The V gene lost 1 base and the J gene lost 0 bases, with 11 bases spanning the gap. Germline CDR1 reads SGHTA; CDR2 reads FQGTGA. The CDR3 is made up of 16 amino acids. Here the CDR3 reads CASSLNDGGSTDTQYF. The DNA for the CDR3 is TGTGCCAGCAGCTTAAATGACGGCGGGAGCACAGATACGCAGTATTTT.

A word on this clone: Other nucleotide sequences in the sample specify the same CDR3. The chain employs TRBV7-2 and TRBJ2-3; 7 positions agree with TRBD2. This CDR3 comprises 14 residues. V was clipped by 6 bases and J by 2 bases; unmatched bases: 5. CDR1 and CDR2 (germline): SGHTA, FQGNSA. Written as DNA, the CDR3 is TGTGCCAGCAGGAGCGGGACTTACACAGATACGCAGTATTTT. It yields the protein CASRSGTYTDTQYF.

The V call is TRBV27, the J call TRBJ2-1; tentatively, D is TRBD2 (5 bases). CDR3 length: 12 residues. V was trimmed by 7 bases and J by 10 bases, leaving 14 bases between them. Germline-derived CDR1 and CDR2 are MNHEY and SMNVEV (reference sequence). The CDR3 DNA reads as TGTGCCAGCACACTAGTCGGAGGAGAGCAGTTCTTC. This sequence encodes CASTLVGGEQFF.

The chain has TRBV4-2 and TRBJ2-5, with D perhaps matching TRBD1 (5 bases). Trimming cost V 0 bases and J 0 bases, with 11 bases left between them. CDR1 LGHNA and CDR2 YNFKEQ come from the germline V gene. This CDR3 has 16 residues. The CDR3 spells CASSQDGASHQETQYF. The DNA of the CDR3 is TGTGCCAGCAGCCAAGATGGGGCATCACACCAAGAGACCCAGTACTTC.

The count of this clone is one. This sequence joins TRBV29-1 and TRBJ1-1; 8 bases fit TRBD1. Germline trimming cut 7 bases from V and 1 base from J; bases unmatched to any gene: 11. CDR1 is SQVTM, CDR2 ANQGSEA, per germline. The CDR3 covers 15 residues. CDR3 sequence: CSAKPPGQENTEAFF. In DNA form, the CDR3 reads TGCAGCGCGAAACCCCCGGGACAGGAGAACACTGAAGCTTTCTTT.

V is TRBV5-1 and J is TRBJ1-2, with D tentatively TRBD1 (5 bases). Germline lookup yields CDR1 SGHRS and CDR2 YFSETQ. With 0 bases removed from V and 6 bases from J, the gap between germline ends came to 9 bases. The CDR3 length is 13 residues. The CDR3 sequence is CASSLAGDHGYTF. The CDR3 DNA follows: TGCGCCAGCAGCTTGGCGGGGGACCATGGCTACACCTTC.

V is TRBV19 and J is TRBJ2-7; D possibly corresponds to TRBD2 (5 bases). Germline V lookup: CDR1 LNHDA, CDR2 SQIVND (reference sequence). This CDR3 comprises 13 residues. V was shortened by 6 bases and J by 1 base, with 10 bases between the two germline ends. CDR3 sequence: CASRRTGSYEQYF. Written as DNA, the CDR3 is TGTGCCAGTAGGAGGACTGGATCCTACGAGCAGTACTTC. The variable domain in full, completed from reference TRBV19 and TRBJ2-7, reads DGGITQSPKYLFRKEGQNVTLSCEQNLNHDAMYWYRQDPGQGLRLIYYSQIVNDFQKGDIAEGYSVSREKKESFPLTVTSAQKNPTAFYLCASRRTGSYEQYFGPGTRLTVT.

This chain joins TRBV5-4 and TRBJ2-1; 9 bases line up with TRBD1. V shed 3 bases and J 13 bases; nucleotides not matched to a gene: 11. Germline V gene data show CDR1 as SGHNT and CDR2 as YYREEE (reference sequence). CDR3 length: 14 residues. This CDR3 reads CASSSEPGQGGQFF. DNA for the CDR3: TGTGCCAGCAGCTCGGAACCGGGACAGGGTGGCCAGTTCTTC.

The V and J genes are TRBV13 and TRBJ1-1; D gene unclear. CDR1 and CDR2 from the germline V gene are PRHDT and FYEKMQ (reference sequence). This CDR3 is 17 amino acids long. V was trimmed by 0 bases and J by 4 bases, leaving 18 bases between them. Written as DNA, the CDR3 is TGTGCCAGCAGCTTAGGCCTAAGCGAAGGGAGGGTCACTGAAGCTTTCTTT. Translating gives CASSLGLSEGRVTEAFF. Using reference TRBV13 and TRBJ1-1 for the parts outside the CDR3, the full variable domain is AAGVIQSPRHLIKEKRETATLKCYPIPRHDTVYWYQQGPGQDPQFLISFYEKMQSDKGSIPDRFSAQQFSDYHSELNMSSLELGDSALYFCASSLGLSEGRVTEAFFGQGTRLTVV.

This clone was seen only once. V is TRBV27 and J is TRBJ2-2; a weak D match, TRBD2 (6 bases). The CDR3 is 14 amino acids. Germline CDR1 is MNHEY and CDR2 is SMNVEV (reference sequence). V gave up 2 bases and J gave up 4 bases, with 8 bases separating them. CDR3 protein: CASSLGGFTGELFF. Written as DNA, the CDR3 is TGTGCCAGCAGTTTAGGAGGGTTCACCGGGGAGCTGTTTTTT.

The chain joins TRBV6-4 to TRBJ2-2; TRBD1 aligns across 7 bases. V lost 3 bases, J lost 1 base, and 5 bases stayed unmatched. Looked up from germline, CDR1 is MRHNA and CDR2 is SNTAGT. CDR3 length: 16 residues. The CDR3 region has the DNA TGTGCCAGCAGTGATTCCGGGACAGTGAACACCGGGGAGCTGTTTTTT. Translation: CASSDSGTVNTGELFF.